This entry is about one T cell receptor beta chain. Its antigen remains unidentified. The entry originates in a study of blood T cells in healthy people across ages. Sample-barcoded 5' priming and a J-beta primer mix drove a second PCR of roughly 7 to 11 cycles. The template-switch adaptor was a 5' adaptor with 12 random nucleotides. It tagged each cDNA molecule. TCRdb independently ran MiXCR on the 5' RACE reads; one entry per CDR3 protein. The data contain hundreds of thousands of distinct CDR3 sequences, approximately 53% of them singletons. The CDR3 length is 17 residues. Germline CDR1 is MDHEN and CDR2 is SYDVKM. V lost 3 bases, J lost 1 base, and 9 bases stayed unmatched. General observations from the study: Naive T cell percentage by flow cytometry tracked strongly with beta diversity.

Material: blood. The TCR was taken from a man aged 35 to 55 in good health. V usage is TRBV28 and J usage is TRBJ1-5; 7 bases align to TRBD1. The CDR3 DNA is TGTGCCAGCAGTTTTCCATACAGGGGAAAGAGCAATCAGCCCCAGCATTTT. This sequence encodes CASSFPYRGKSNQPQHF.